Listed below are T cell receptor beta chains from one sample, sequenced in a study of T cells in Graves' hyperthyroidism and ophthalmopathy. TCRdb re-called the multiplex PCR reads through MiXCR, storing one row per CDR3 protein. Here the sample spans under 750,000 distinct CDR3 sequences, around a sixth being singletons. The material sequenced was blood. The receptors come from a woman between 50 and 59 years old with Graves' hyperthyroidism that later progressed to Graves' ophthalmopathy. The CDR3 runs from the conserved cysteine through the conserved F or W. A D gene is named only where the DNA matches it firmly. Clone sizes are given selectively: once, few, many, or a class where the clone is expanded.

>-|few|14|TRBJ2-2|TRBV29-1
CSVGGGGNTGELFF
TGCAGCGTGGGGGGCGGGGGAAACACCGGGGAGCTGTTTTTT
>-|few|15|TRBJ1-5|TRBV5-1
CASSLVPGGEQPQHF
TGCGCCAGCAGCTTGGTACCTGGGGGCGAGCAGCCCCAGCATTTT
>-|many|14|TRBJ1-1|TRBV20-1
CSASPGGPVTEAFF
TGCAGTGCTAGTCCCGGGGGGCCGGTCACTGAAGCTTTCTTT
>TRBD1|-|16|TRBJ2-7|TRBV4-2
CASSQDGGTGVYEQYF
TGTGCCAGCAGCCAAGATGGCGGGACAGGGGTATACGAGCAGTACTTC
>TRBD1|many|14|TRBJ2-7|TRBV20-1
CRAKGQASSYEQYF
TGCAGGGCGAAAGGACAGGCGAGCTCCTACGAGCAGTACTTC
>TRBD2|-|18|TRBJ2-2|TRBV3-1
CASSRVAGRAMYTGELFF
TGTGCCAGCAGCCGAGTAGCGGGGCGAGCAATGTACACCGGGGAGCTGTTTTTT
>-|-|11|TRBJ1-1|TRBV20-1
CSADIYTKAFF
TGCAGTGCTGACATTTACACTAAAGCTTTCTTT
>TRBD1|few|14|TRBJ2-7|TRBV9
CASSEGQGVSEQYF
TGTGCCAGCAGCGAGGGACAGGGGGTAAGCGAGCAGTACTTC
>TRBD1|few|12|TRBJ1-1|TRBV4-1
CASSQPDRGAFF
TGCGCCAGCAGCCAGCCGGACAGGGGAGCTTTCTTT
>TRBD2|many|16|TRBJ2-3|TRBV12-3/TRBV12-4
CASSSYSGGAPDTQYF
TGTGCCAGCAGTTCCTATAGCGGGGGGGCCCCAGATACGCAGTATTTT
>TRBD1|few|14|TRBJ2-7|TRBV6-1
CASSGRDSYYEQYF
TGTGCCAGCAGTGGACGGGACAGTTACTACGAGCAGTACTTC
>-|few|13|TRBJ2-1|TRBV6-2/TRBV6-3
CASSYQGNNEQFF
TGTGCCAGCAGTTACCAGGGAAACAATGAGCAGTTCTTC
>-|few|14|TRBJ1-2|TRBV20-1
CSARHPNPNYGYTF
TGCAGTGCTAGACACCCGAACCCTAACTATGGCTACACCTTC
>-|many|17|TRBJ1-2|TRBV27
CASSLSWGARSNYGYTF
TGTGCCAGCAGTTTATCATGGGGGGCGAGGTCTAACTATGGCTACACCTTC
>-|few|12|TRBJ1-1|TRBV10-1
CASPGGLTEAFF
TGCGCCAGTCCCGGTGGGCTGACTGAAGCTTTCTTT
>-|many|14|TRBJ1-2|TRBV5-1
CASSSSRSNYGYTF
TGCGCCAGCAGCTCAAGCCGATCTAACTATGGCTACACCTTC
>-|few|13|TRBJ1-6|TRBV11-2
CASSLPRNSPLHF
TGTGCCAGCAGCTTACCCAGGAATTCACCCCTCCACTTT
>-|few|14|TRBJ1-3|TRBV9
CASRRSGSGNTIYF
TGTGCCAGCAGGCGATCGGGATCTGGAAACACCATATATTTT
>TRBD2|few|15|TRBJ2-3|TRBV6-2/TRBV6-3
CASSYPAGGTDTQYF
TGTGCCAGCAGTTACCCAGCGGGGGGTACAGATACGCAGTATTTT